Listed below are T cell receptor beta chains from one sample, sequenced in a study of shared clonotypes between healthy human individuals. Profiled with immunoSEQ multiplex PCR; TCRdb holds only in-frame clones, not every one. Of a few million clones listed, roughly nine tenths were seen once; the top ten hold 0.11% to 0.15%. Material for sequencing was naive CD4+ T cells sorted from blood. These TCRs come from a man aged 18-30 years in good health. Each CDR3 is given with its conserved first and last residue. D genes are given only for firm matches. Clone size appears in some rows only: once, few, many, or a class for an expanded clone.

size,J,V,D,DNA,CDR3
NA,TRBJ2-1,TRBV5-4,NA,TGTGCCAGCAGCTTCCCAGGATCCTACAATGAGCAGTTCTTC,CASSFPGSYNEQFF
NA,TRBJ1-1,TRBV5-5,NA,TGTGCCAGCAGCTTCGGGACGGGACCCCAGGTATCTTTCTTT,CASSFGTGPQVSFF
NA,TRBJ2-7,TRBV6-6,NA,TGTGCCAGCAATCTGCCTGGTCAGCCGTCCTACGAGCAGTACTTC,CASNLPGQPSYEQYF
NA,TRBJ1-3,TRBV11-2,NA,TGTGCCAGCAGCTATCCTTGGGGAAACACCATATATTTT,CASSYPWGNTIYF
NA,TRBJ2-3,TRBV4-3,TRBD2,TGCGCCAGCAGCCAAGTTGTCAGCGGGAGCCAATGGGATACGCAGTATTTT,CASSQVVSGSQWDTQYF
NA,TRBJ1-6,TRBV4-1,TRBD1,TGCGCCAGCAGCCAAGCCTCCGAGACAGGGGTATCACCCCTCCACTTT,CASSQASETGVSPLHF
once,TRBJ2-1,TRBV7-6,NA,TGTGCCAGCAGCTTAGCGGGGGACTTGTACAATGAGCAGTTCTTC,CASSLAGDLYNEQFF
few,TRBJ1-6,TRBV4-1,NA,TGCGCCAGCAGCCAAGTCAGGGGCCCTGGTAATTCACCCCTCCACTTT,CASSQVRGPGNSPLHF
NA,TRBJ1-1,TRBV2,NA,TGTGCCAGCACCCTGTTTTTTGGGGAAGCTTTCTTT,CASTLFFGEAFF
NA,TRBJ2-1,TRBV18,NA,TGTGCCAGCTCACCAGACCCCGGTCATGAGCAGTTCTTC,CASSPDPGHEQFF
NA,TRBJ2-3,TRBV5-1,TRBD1,TGCGCCAGCAGCTTGATGGAGACAGGGATAACAGATACGCAGTATTTT,CASSLMETGITDTQYF
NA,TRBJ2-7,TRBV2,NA,TGTGCCAGCAGTGTGGGTTACGAGCAGTACTTC,CASSVGYEQYF
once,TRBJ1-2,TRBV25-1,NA,TGTGCCAGCAGAGGTCAGAGCTATGGCTACACCTTC,CASRGQSYGYTF
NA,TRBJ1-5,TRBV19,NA,TGTGCCAGTAGTATGCGGCAAAAGGAGGGACAGCCCCAGCATTTT,CASSMRQKEGQPQHF
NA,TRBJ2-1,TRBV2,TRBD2,TGTGCCAGCAGTGAGTCTAGCGGGAAAGTAGACAATGAGCAGTTCTTC,CASSESSGKVDNEQFF
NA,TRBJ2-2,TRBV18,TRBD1,TGTGCCAGCTCACCACGGGAACAGGGGGCGACCGGGGAGCTGTTTTTT,CASSPREQGATGELFF
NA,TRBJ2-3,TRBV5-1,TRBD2,TGCGCCAGCAGCCGACTAGCGGGGATCACAGATACGCAGTATTTT,CASSRLAGITDTQYF
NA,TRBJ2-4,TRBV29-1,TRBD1,TGCAGACAAAAGGGACAGCCCGCTAAAAAGGAAAACATTCAGTACTTC,CRQKGQPAKKENIQYF
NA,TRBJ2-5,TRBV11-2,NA,TGTGCCAGCAGCCAAAGGGGGGGAGGCGCGGAGACCCAGTACTTC,CASSQRGGGAETQYF
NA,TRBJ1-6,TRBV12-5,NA,TGTGCTAGTGGTCCAGATCCGGAGGTAAGCTCCTATAATTCACCCCTCCACTTT,CASGPDPEVSSYNSPLHF
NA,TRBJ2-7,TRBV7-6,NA,TGTGCCAGCAGCTCCTTAGGGATCGAGCAGTACTTC,CASSSLGIEQYF
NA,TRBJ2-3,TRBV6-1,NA,TGTGCCAGCAGTGGAGGGGGGGTCGGCACAGATACGCAGTATTTT,CASSGGGVGTDTQYF
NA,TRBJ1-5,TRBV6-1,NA,TGTGCCAGCACCCCTGGGGGCAATAGCAATCAGCCCCAGCATTTT,CASTPGGNSNQPQHF
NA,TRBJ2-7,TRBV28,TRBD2,TGTGCCAGCAGTTTACCCGGGACTAGCGGGACGCGGGAGCAGTACTTC,CASSLPGTSGTREQYF
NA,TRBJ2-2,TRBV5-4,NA,TGTGCCAGCAGCCCCGGGGTGATCACCGGGGAGCTGTTTTTT,CASSPGVITGELFF
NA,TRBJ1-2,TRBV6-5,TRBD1,TGTGCCAGCAGTTACTCGCCGGGACAGGCTGTCTATGGCTACACCTTC,CASSYSPGQAVYGYTF
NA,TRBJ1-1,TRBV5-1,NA,TGCGCCAGCAGCTTGGGGGGAGTCACTGAAGCTTTCTTT,CASSLGGVTEAFF
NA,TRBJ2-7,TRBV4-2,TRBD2,TGTGCCAGCAGCCAAGAGCGGGGGGTATTCTACGAGCAGTACTTC,CASSQERGVFYEQYF
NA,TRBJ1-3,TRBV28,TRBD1,TGTGCCAGCAGTGAAGGGACAGCGGGCTCTGGAAACACCATATATTTT,CASSEGTAGSGNTIYF
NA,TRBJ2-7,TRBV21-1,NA,TGTGCCAGCAGCAAAGGCTCTGTTTGGGCAGGGAAGATTCAGTACTTC,CASSKGSVWAGKIQYF
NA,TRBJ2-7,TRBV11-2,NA,TGTGCCAGCAGCTTACCGGCGGCAGGAGCCTACGAGCAGTACTTC,CASSLPAAGAYEQYF
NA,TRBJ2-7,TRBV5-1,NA,TGCGCCAGCAGCTTAGGGTTAGGGGCCTCCTACGAGCAGTACTTC,CASSLGLGASYEQYF
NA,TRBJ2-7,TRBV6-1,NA,TGTGCCAGCAGTGAAGCGGCGGGACGCGAGCAGTACTTC,CASSEAAGREQYF
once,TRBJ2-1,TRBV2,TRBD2,TGTGCCAGCAGCACCTTACTAGCGGGAGGGCCCCCTACGCAGTTCTTC,CASSTLLAGGPPTQFF
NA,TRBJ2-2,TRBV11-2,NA,TGTGCCAGCAGCTTAGGGACCAGGAACACCGGGGAGCTGTTTTTT,CASSLGTRNTGELFF
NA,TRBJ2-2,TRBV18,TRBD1,TGTGCCAGCTCACCAGGGATACAGGGGTCCACCGGGGAGCTGTTTTTT,CASSPGIQGSTGELFF
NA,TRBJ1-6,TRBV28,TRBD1,TGTGCCAGCTTCCGGGACAGGGGTTCACCCCTCCACTTT,CASFRDRGSPLHF
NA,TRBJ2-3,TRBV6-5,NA,TGTGCCTCTGTCCCTAAGGGCACAGATACGCAGTATTTT,CASVPKGTDTQYF
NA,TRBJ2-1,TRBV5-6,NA,TGTGCCAGCAGCCGACAGATGTCGTATGAGCAGTTCTTC,CASSRQMSYEQFF
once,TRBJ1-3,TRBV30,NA,TGTGCCTGGGGGGGGTTCGGAGGGAGCGACACCATATATTTT,CAWGGFGGSDTIYF
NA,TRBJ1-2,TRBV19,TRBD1,TGTGCCAGTAGAGGGACAGGGGGAGATTTTAACTATGGCTACACCTTC,CASRGTGGDFNYGYTF
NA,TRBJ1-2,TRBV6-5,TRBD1,TGTGCCAGCAGTCCTCCGGGACAGGGACATGGCTACACCTTC,CASSPPGQGHGYTF
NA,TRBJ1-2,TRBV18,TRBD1,TGTGCCAGCTCACCAAGCGGGACAGGGGGCCTAAACTATGGCTACACCTTC,CASSPSGTGGLNYGYTF
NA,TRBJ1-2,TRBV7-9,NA,TGTGCCAGCAGCTCAAATCGCGGTGACACCTTC,CASSSNRGDTF
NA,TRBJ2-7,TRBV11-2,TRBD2,TGTGCCCGGGGGCTAGCGGGAGACGAGCAGTACTTC,CARGLAGDEQYF
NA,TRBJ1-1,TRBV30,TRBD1,TGTGCTTGGGACAGGGGGACGACCGTGAACACTGAAGCTTTCTTT,CAWDRGTTVNTEAFF
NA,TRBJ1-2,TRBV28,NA,TGTGCCAGCAGTAGGACGGCAGGGTATGGCTACACCTTC,CASSRTAGYGYTF
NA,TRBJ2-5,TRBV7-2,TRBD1,TGTGCCAGCAGCTTAGGAAACAGGGGCGGGGAGACCCAGTACTTC,CASSLGNRGGETQYF
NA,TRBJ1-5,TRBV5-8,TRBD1,TGTGCCAGCCTCGGTAGGACAGGGGGCAATCAGCCCCAGCATTTT,CASLGRTGGNQPQHF
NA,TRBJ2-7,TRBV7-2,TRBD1,TGTGCCAGCAGCTTAGTCCGGGACAGTCCCTACGAGCAGTACTTC,CASSLVRDSPYEQYF
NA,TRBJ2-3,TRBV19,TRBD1,TGTGCCAGTAGGATACAGGGGGGCACAGATACGCAGTATTTT,CASRIQGGTDTQYF
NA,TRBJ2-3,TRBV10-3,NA,TGTGCCATCAAAACAGGCCCGGCGGATACGCAGTATTTT,CAIKTGPADTQYF
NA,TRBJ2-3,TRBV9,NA,TGTGCCAGCAGCGTCTTACTTTTCACAGATACGCAGTATTTT,CASSVLLFTDTQYF
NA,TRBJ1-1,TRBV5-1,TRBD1,TGCGCCAGCAGCTTAAATACAGGGGGGAACACTGAAGCTTTCTTT,CASSLNTGGNTEAFF
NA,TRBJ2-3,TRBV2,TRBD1,TGTGCCAGCAGTGGGCAGGGGGCGGCAGATACGCAGTATTTT,CASSGQGAADTQYF
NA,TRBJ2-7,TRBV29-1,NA,TGCAGCGTTAACAAAGCCAACGAGCAGTACTTC,CSVNKANEQYF
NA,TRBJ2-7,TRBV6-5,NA,TGTGCCAGAGTAGGACGATACGAGCAGTACTTC,CARVGRYEQYF
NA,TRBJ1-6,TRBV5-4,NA,TGTGCCAGCAGCTTGGGTCAGGGTAATTCACCCCTCCACTTT,CASSLGQGNSPLHF
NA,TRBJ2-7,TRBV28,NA,TGTGCCAGCACCACCCAGGGAGCCGGGGGCTACGAGCAGTACTTC,CASTTQGAGGYEQYF
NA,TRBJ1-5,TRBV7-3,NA,TGTGCCAGCAGCTTAGGGGCGGATCAGCCCCAGCATTTT,CASSLGADQPQHF